This entry lists 30 T cell receptor beta chains sequenced from one sample in a study of T cells in Graves' hyperthyroidism and ophthalmopathy. Using RNA transcripts as the source, TCR beta CDR3 regions were amplified. HTBI primers were the set used in a first-round RT-PCR of the TCR CDR3. Each CDR3 protein is one row after TCRdb ran MiXCR on the multiplex PCR reads. The sample includes some 250,000 distinct CDR3 sequences, 13% to 15% of them seen just once. The sequencing sample was made of blood. The source is a woman in her forties with Graves' hyperthyroidism that later progressed to Graves' ophthalmopathy.

At least ten counts were recorded for this clonotype. The rearrangement uses TRBV11-2 and TRBJ2-2; 7 bases match TRBD1. Germline V CDR1 and CDR2: SGHAT, FQNNGV. The CDR3 length is 16 residues. Losses at the gene ends were 2 bases for V and 5 bases for J; bases not matched to a gene: 8. CDR3 region: CASSLWGQSGTGELFF. The CDR3 DNA is TGTGCCAGCAGCTTATGGGGACAGTCAGGGACCGGGGAGCTGTTTTTT.

This clonotype was seen repeatedly, ten times or more. The rearrangement joins TRBV11-2 to TRBJ2-5, with a weak D call TRBD2 (6 bases). The CDR3 loop spans 16 amino acids. V lost 4 bases and J 2 bases, leaving 17 bases between the germline ends. CDR1 and CDR2 from the germline V gene are SGHAT and FQNNGV. The CDR3 region has the DNA TGTGCCAGCAGCTCATCCTACGGGAGCGGGCAAGAGACCCAGTACTTC. Protein sequence: CASSSSYGSGQETQYF.

This clonotype was counted at least ten times. The chain is built from TRBV29-1 and TRBJ1-1, with a weak D call TRBD1 (5 bases). The ends were cut back, 3 bases at V and 2 bases at J, with 10 bases in the middle. Germline assignment: CDR1 SQVTM and CDR2 ANQGSEA. The CDR3 length is 13 residues. CDR3 protein: CSVEPGGNTEAFF. CDR3 sequence (DNA): TGCAGCGTTGAGCCTGGGGGAAACACTGAAGCTTTCTTT.

This clonotype was found many times. J is TRBJ2-6 and V is TRBV6-1; no clear D gene. The CDR3 extends over 16 amino acids. CDR1 MNHNS and CDR2 SASEGT come from the germline V gene. V was shortened by 5 bases and J by 0 bases, with 11 bases between the two germline ends. This CDR3 reads CASSYGLFSGANVLTF. The CDR3 coding sequence is TGTGCCAGCAGTTACGGTCTGTTCTCTGGGGCCAACGTCCTGACTTTC.

This clonotype was seen many times. The chain recombines TRBV11-2 with TRBJ2-7, with D perhaps matching TRBD2 (6 bases). V was clipped by 5 bases and J by 2 bases, with 10 bases between them. The CDR3 runs to 13 residues. Germline CDR1 SGHAT, CDR2 FQNNGV. Here the CDR3 DNA reads TGTGCCAGCAGCGGGGACTTCGCCTACGAGCAGTACTTC. This codes for CASSGDFAYEQYF.

J is TRBJ2-7 and V is TRBV2; no clear D gene. The CDR3 consists of 14 residues. Trimming shortened V by 0 bases and J by 4 bases, and 10 bases separated the two germline ends. Germline CDR1 SNHLY, CDR2 FYNNEI. For the CDR3, the DNA is TGTGCCAGCAGTGAAGCGCTGTGGCAATACGAGCAGTACTTC. This encodes CASSEALWQYEQYF.

This clonotype was detected ten times or more. The chain has TRBV5-1 and TRBJ2-1; tentatively, D is TRBD2 (5 bases). Germline assignment: CDR1 SGHRS and CDR2 YFSETQ. The length of the CDR3 is 15 residues. Deletions cut 6 bases from V and 2 bases from J, with 15 bases between. The CDR3 bases are TGCGCCAGCACCGTCGGGGTTATCACCTACAATGAGCAGTTCTTC. Protein product: CASTVGVITYNEQFF. Based on the CDR3 plus reference TRBV5-1 and TRBJ2-1, the full variable domain is KAGVTQTPRYLIKTRGQQVTLSCSPISGHRSVSWYQQTPGQGLQFLFEYFSETQRNKGNFPGRFSGRQFSNSRSEMNVSTLELGDSALYLCASTVGVITYNEQFFGPGTRLTVL.

This clonotype has ten or more counts. The chain employs TRBV20-1 and TRBJ1-1, with a weak D call TRBD1 (6 bases). This CDR3 is 15 amino acids long. CDR1 is DFQATT and CDR2 is SNEGSKA in the germline V gene (reference sequence). V was cut by 3 bases and J by 11 bases, with 25 bases left in between. CDR3 loop: CSARAKVDFKGGAFF. The CDR3 coding sequence is TGCAGTGCTAGGGCGAAAGTAGACTTCAAAGGGGGGGCTTTCTTT.

The V gene is TRBV6-2 or TRBV6-3, the J gene TRBJ1-5; maybe TRBD1 (5 bases). Trimming pared 4 bases from V and 6 bases from J, leaving 10 bases between. The germline CDR1 and CDR2 sequences are MNHEY and SVGEGT. CDR3 size: 13 residues. The CDR3 reads CASSSRVAQPQHF. The CDR3 bases are TGTGCCAGCAGTTCCAGGGTCGCTCAGCCCCAGCATTTT.

The chain uses TRBV7-8 and TRBJ1-5; D remains ambiguous. This CDR3 spans 17 amino acids. Trimming pared 2 bases from V and 5 bases from J, leaving 19 bases between. CDR1 and CDR2 from the germline V gene are SGHVS and FQNEAQ. The CDR3 is CASSLLWREETDQPQHF. The DNA of the CDR3 is TGTGCCAGCAGCTTATTGTGGAGGGAAGAAACGGATCAGCCCCAGCATTTT. Together with reference TRBV7-8 and TRBJ1-5, the CDR3 gives the full variable domain: GAGVSQSPRYKVAKRGQDVALRCDPISGHVSLFWYQQALGQGPEFLTYFQNEAQLDKSGLPSDRFFAERPEGSVSTLKIQRTQQEDSAVYLCASSLLWREETDQPQHFGDGTRLSIL.

The chain links TRBV28 to TRBJ2-7; 11 positions match TRBD1. Germline lookup yields CDR1 MDHEN and CDR2 SYDVKM. The CDR3 sequence is 13 residues long. The J segment lost 6 bases and the V segment lost 7 bases, leaving 5 bases of the junction unmatched. CDR3 loop: CASTPGTGGEQYF. The CDR3 DNA sequence: TGTGCCAGCACCCCCGGGACAGGGGGCGAGCAGTACTTC. Full variable domain (rest looked up from reference TRBV28 and TRBJ2-7): DVKVTQSSRYLVKRTGEKVFLECVQDMDHENMFWYRQDPGLGLRLIYFSYDVKMKEKGDIPEGYSVSREKKERFSLILESASTNQTSMYLCASTPGTGGEQYFGPGTRLTVT.

The chain employs TRBV4-1 and TRBJ1-1; D unclear. The length of the CDR3 is 12 residues. CDR1 is MGHRA and CDR2 is YSYEKL in the germline V gene. Trimming cost V 8 bases and J 1 base, with 8 bases left between them. CDR3 region: CASLDKNTEAFF. The CDR3 nucleotides are TGCGCCAGCTTAGACAAGAACACTGAAGCTTTCTTT.

The V gene is TRBV18, the J gene TRBJ2-7; the D gene is possibly TRBD1 (5 bases). This CDR3 is built from 12 residues. Germline V gene lookup returns CDR1 KGHSH and CDR2 LQKENI. Trimming took off 5 bases at V and 5 bases at J, with 10 bases between the two ends. This chain's CDR3 is CASSMTDDEQYF. DNA of the CDR3: TGTGCCAGCTCAATGACAGACGACGAGCAGTACTTC.

This clonotype was counted ten times or more. The DNA of the CDR3 is TGTGCCAGCAGCCTCCCCAAGGGTCAAGAGACCCAGTACTTC. Translation: CASSLPKGQETQYF. The rearrangement joins TRBV9 to TRBJ2-5; D not certain. Germline V gives CDR1 SGDLS, CDR2 YYNGEE. V was cut by 4 bases and J by 2 bases, with 12 bases left in between. The CDR3 is made up of 14 amino acids.

The J gene is TRBJ2-6, the V gene TRBV11-2; weak D call: TRBD1 (5 bases). Trimming pared 5 bases from V and 2 bases from J, leaving 16 bases between. There are 17 residues in the CDR3. Germline V CDR1 and CDR2: SGHAT, FQNNGV. CDR3 coding DNA: TGTGCCAGCAGCCCCTACGCGACAGCTACTGGGGCCAACGTCCTGACTTTC. It codes for CASSPYATATGANVLTF.

This clonotype was seen many times. The J gene is TRBJ2-1, the V gene TRBV7-2; D is unclear. The germline V and J ends were trimmed by 1 base and 9 bases, with 13 bases remaining between them. CDR1 and CDR2 from the germline V gene are SGHTA and FQGNSA. The CDR3 has 14 amino acids. The CDR3 loop reads CASSLVRLPPEQFF. CDR3 DNA: TGTGCCAGCAGCTTAGTAAGGCTCCCACCTGAGCAGTTCTTC.

The chain carries TRBV20-1 and TRBJ1-2; weak D call: TRBD1 (6 bases). The CDR3 spans 15 residues. Germline V CDR1 and CDR2: DFQATT, SNEGSKA (reference sequence). Trimming left V 4 bases short and J 5 bases short, with 20 bases between. The CDR3: CSAIYFEDRKYGYTF. In DNA form, the CDR3 reads TGCAGTGCTATTTATTTCGAGGACAGAAAATATGGCTACACCTTC.

This clonotype was counted many times. This sequence joins TRBV6-1 and TRBJ1-6; no firm D call. The V gene lost 5 bases and the J gene lost 5 bases, with 10 bases spanning the gap. The germline V gene has CDR1 MNHNS and CDR2 SASEGT. The CDR3 is made up of 14 amino acids. CDR3 sequence reads: CASSSQEHNSPLHF. The CDR3 bases are TGTGCCAGCAGTAGCCAGGAACATAATTCACCCCTCCACTTT.

As for this clonotype: A much larger clonotype is one base distant, so this may be a read error. The genes are TRBV7-9 and TRBJ2-6; TRBD2 matches at 10 bases. CDR1 is SEHNR and CDR2 is FQNEAQ in the germline V gene (reference sequence). The CDR3 is made up of 17 amino acids. This CDR3 reads CSSSLLAGSSGANVLTF. In DNA form, the CDR3 reads TGTTCCAGCAGCTTACTAGCGGGGAGCTCTGGGGCCAACGTCCTGACTTTC.

Ten or more counts support this clonotype. The rearrangement uses TRBV7-3 and TRBJ2-5; tentative D call: TRBD2 (5 bases). The V gene lost 6 bases and the J gene lost 5 bases, with 13 bases spanning the gap. This CDR3 has 13 amino acids. Germline V gene data show CDR1 as SGHTA and CDR2 as FQGTGA. CDR3 in amino acids: CASSKGASETQYF. In DNA form, the CDR3 reads TGTGCCAGCAGTAAGGGAGCATCGGAGACCCAGTACTTC.

This clonotype came up many times. This chain uses TRBV2 with TRBJ2-7; 12 nucleotides agree with TRBD2. The junction had 6 bases not matched to a gene; V was cut back by 7 bases and J by 2 bases. The CDR3 is made up of 15 amino acids. The V gene's germline CDR1 is SNHLY and CDR2 FYNNEI. This chain's CDR3 is CASTRLAGATYEQYF. Here the CDR3 DNA reads TGTGCCAGCACACGACTAGCGGGAGCCACCTACGAGCAGTACTTC.

The rearrangement uses TRBV10-2 and TRBJ1-2; D remains ambiguous. CDR3 length: 13 residues. Trimming pared 0 bases from V and 6 bases from J, leaving 8 bases between. The germline V gene has CDR1 WSHSY and CDR2 SAAADI. CDR3 loop: CASSESLGHGYTF. The CDR3, as DNA: TGCGCCAGCAGTGAGTCTTTAGGGCATGGCTACACCTTC.

This clonotype was seen repeatedly, ten times or more. V usage is TRBV19 and J usage is TRBJ1-1; D is possibly TRBD1 (5 bases). CDR1 is LNHDA, CDR2 SQIVND, per germline (reference sequence). The CDR3 has 13 residues. The ends were cut back, 6 bases at V and 4 bases at J, with 12 bases in the middle. Here the CDR3 reads CASRGTWSTEAFF. The CDR3 DNA reads TGTGCCAGTAGGGGGACCTGGAGCACTGAAGCTTTCTTT.

This clonotype was seen many times. This chain joins TRBV28 and TRBJ2-1; D may correspond to TRBD1 or TRBD2 (5 bases each). Germline V gene lookup returns CDR1 MDHEN and CDR2 SYDVKM. The CDR3 contains 20 residues. Trimming removed 1 base at V and 12 bases at J, with 34 bases between. The CDR3 here is CASSLLWRVARQGTFQGQFF. CDR3 sequence (DNA): TGTGCCAGCAGTTTATTATGGCGGGTCGCACGCCAAGGGACCTTCCAGGGGCAGTTCTTC.

A few counts support this clonotype. One end of the junction is discordant with germline, which a read error may explain. V gene TRBV19 combines with J gene TRBJ2-5; D unresolved. CDR1 is LNHDA and CDR2 is SQIVND in the germline V gene (reference sequence). This CDR3 region has 13 residues. The CDR3 protein is CASSIGIQETQYF. The CDR3 DNA sequence: TGTGCCAGTAGCATAGGGATCCAAGAGACCCAGTACTTC. Supplemented by reference TRBV19 and TRBJ2-5, the full variable domain reads DGGITQSPKYLFRKEGQNVTLSCEQNLNHDAMYWYRQDPGQGLRLIYYSQIVNDFQKGDIAEGYSVSREKKESFPLTVTSAQKNPTAFYLCASSIGIQETQYFGPGTRLLVL.

The gene calls are TRBV5-1 and TRBJ2-1; 10 bases line up with TRBD2. Germline CDR1 reads SGHRS; CDR2 reads YFSETQ. Trimming at V came to 6 bases and at J to 7 bases, leaving 4 bases not matched to a gene. The CDR3 consists of 13 residues. The CDR3 DNA reads TGCGCCAGCACCTTAGCGGGAGGTAATGAGCAGTTCTTC. The encoded protein is CASTLAGGNEQFF.

This clonotype was found many times. The chain has TRBV5-1 and TRBJ2-3, with D possibly being TRBD2 (6 bases). Germline values: CDR1 SGHRS, CDR2 YFSETQ. CDR3 size: 15 residues. V was clipped by 0 bases and J by 4 bases, with 12 bases between them. The CDR3 bases are TGCGCCAGCAGCTTGGCCTCGGGAGTGGCAGATACGCAGTATTTT. Residues: CASSLASGVADTQYF.

This clonotype was seen many times. The chain joins TRBV4-1 to TRBJ2-1; 9 bases line up with TRBD2. CDR1 and CDR2 (germline): MGHRA, YSYEKL. V was pared by 0 bases and J by 7 bases, with 7 bases of the junction left unmatched. The CDR3 spans 16 residues. The CDR3, as DNA: TGCGCCAGCAGCCAAGAACGAGCGCGGGGGGGGAATGAGCAGTTCTTC. This translates into CASSQERARGGNEQFF.

This clonotype has at least ten counts. The chain links TRBV19 to TRBJ1-1; D gene unclear. This CDR3 has 15 amino acids. Trimming removed 3 bases from V and 0 bases from J, with 11 bases in between. Germline V gene sequence: CDR1 LNHDA, CDR2 SQIVND (reference sequence). The CDR3 nucleotides read TGTGCCAGTAGTATGAGGGTGCATCTGAACACTGAAGCTTTCTTT. It is translated as CASSMRVHLNTEAFF.

This clonotype was observed many times. V gene TRBV11-2 combines with J gene TRBJ2-5; perhaps D is TRBD1 or TRBD2 (5 bases each). The germline gives CDR1 SGHAT, CDR2 FQNNGV. With 5 bases removed from V and 13 bases from J, the gap between germline ends came to 23 bases. This CDR3 comprises 14 residues. The CDR3 sequence: CASSPTGVPGLGYF. The CDR3 bases are TGTGCCAGCAGCCCAACCGGAGTCCCGGGGCTCGGGTACTTC. The full variable domain, in which reference TRBV11-2 and TRBJ2-5 provide the parts outside the CDR3, is EAGVAQSPRYKIIEKRQSVAFWCNPISGHATLYWYQQILGQGPKLLIQFQNNGVVDDSQLPKDRFSAERLKGVDSTLKIQPAKLEDSAVYLCASSPTGVPGLGYFGPGTRLLVL.